The rows below give T cell receptor beta chains drawn from one sample of a study of ipilimumab plus nivolumab after autologous stem cell transplantation. Assay: immunoSEQ multiplex PCR; the TCRdb copy retains only in-frame clones and omits some. The sample records more than 9,500 clones, approximately 70% being singletons. The input for sequencing was PBMCs, taken in a trial of ipilimumab plus nivolumab as post-transplant consolidation. Source of these receptors: a male donor with diffuse large B-cell lymphoma. Each CDR3 is given with its conserved first and last residue. The D gene is left open where the match is weak. A clone size is listed for some rows: how often the clone was seen (once, few, many), or a class if it is expanded.

CDR3 length: 13; D gene: -; V gene: TRBV6-5; clone size: -; J gene: TRBJ2-5; CDR3 protein: CASSYYLGETQYF; CDR3 DNA: TGTGCCAGCAGTTACTACCTAGGGGAGACCCAGTACTTC
CDR3 length: 16; D gene: -; V gene: TRBV27; clone size: -; J gene: TRBJ2-7; CDR3 protein: CASSSSITMAFYEQYF; CDR3 DNA: TGTGCCAGCAGTTCCTCAATTACGATGGCCTTCTACGAGCAGTACTTC
CDR3 length: 18; D gene: TRBD1; V gene: TRBV7-2; clone size: -; J gene: TRBJ2-4; CDR3 protein: CASSRADRGSLAKNIQYF; CDR3 DNA: TGTGCCAGCAGCCGGGCGGACAGGGGTTCTTTAGCCAAAAACATTCAGTACTTC
CDR3 length: 13; D gene: -; V gene: TRBV10-3; clone size: -; J gene: TRBJ1-6; CDR3 protein: CATQLQGMSPLHF; CDR3 DNA: TGTGCCACACAACTCCAGGGTATGTCACCCCTCCACTTT
CDR3 length: 15; D gene: -; V gene: TRBV5-1; clone size: -; J gene: TRBJ2-3; CDR3 protein: CASSLDVLQPDTQYF; CDR3 DNA: TGCGCCAGCAGCTTGGATGTCTTACAGCCAGATACGCAGTATTTT
CDR3 length: 11; D gene: -; V gene: TRBV29-1; clone size: few; J gene: TRBJ1-2; CDR3 protein: CSFRGSLGYTF; CDR3 DNA: TGCAGCTTTAGGGGATCTCTTGGCTACACCTTC
CDR3 length: 18; D gene: -; V gene: TRBV4-3; clone size: -; J gene: TRBJ2-6; CDR3 protein: CASSPTLFPDSGANVLTF; CDR3 DNA: TGCGCCAGCAGCCCCACATTATTTCCAGACTCTGGGGCCAACGTCCTGACTTTC
CDR3 length: 18; D gene: TRBD2; V gene: TRBV9; clone size: -; J gene: TRBJ2-3; CDR3 protein: CASSVEWGSGGDPDTQYF; CDR3 DNA: TGTGCCAGCAGCGTAGAATGGGGGAGCGGGGGGGACCCAGATACGCAGTATTTT
CDR3 length: 17; D gene: -; V gene: TRBV18; clone size: -; J gene: TRBJ1-3; CDR3 protein: CASSTIWSGVSGNTIYF; CDR3 DNA: TGTGCCAGTTCCACCATCTGGAGCGGAGTCTCTGGAAACACCATATATTTT
CDR3 length: 12; D gene: -; V gene: TRBV5-1; clone size: -; J gene: TRBJ2-1; CDR3 protein: CASSLEGVEQFF; CDR3 DNA: TGCGCCAGCAGCTTGGAAGGGGTTGAGCAGTTCTTC
CDR3 length: 16; D gene: -; V gene: TRBV27; clone size: medium-sized; J gene: TRBJ2-1; CDR3 protein: CASSLPGGPTNNEQFF; CDR3 DNA: TGTGCCAGCAGTCTCCCTGGCGGACCAACAAACAATGAGCAGTTCTTC
CDR3 length: 16; D gene: -; V gene: TRBV11-3; clone size: -; J gene: TRBJ2-3; CDR3 protein: CASSFSHTLSTDTQYF; CDR3 DNA: TGTGCCAGCAGCTTCAGCCATACACTCAGCACAGATACGCAGTATTTT
CDR3 length: 16; D gene: -; V gene: TRBV23-1; clone size: -; J gene: TRBJ1-6; CDR3 protein: CASSPAPGRGNSPLHF; CDR3 DNA: TGCGCCAGCAGTCCGGCCCCCGGGAGAGGTAATTCACCCCTCCACTTT
CDR3 length: 13; D gene: -; V gene: TRBV2; clone size: -; J gene: TRBJ2-1; CDR3 protein: CASSAQTSFEQFF; CDR3 DNA: TGTGCCAGCAGTGCGCAGACTAGTTTTGAGCAGTTCTTC
CDR3 length: 17; D gene: TRBD1; V gene: TRBV4-1; clone size: -; J gene: TRBJ2-2; CDR3 protein: CASSQDFRTGTTWELFF; CDR3 DNA: TGCGCCAGCAGCCAAGATTTTAGGACAGGCACCACCTGGGAGCTGTTTTTT
CDR3 length: 16; D gene: -; V gene: TRBV7-9; clone size: -; J gene: TRBJ1-3; CDR3 protein: CASSLVAGASGNTIYF; CDR3 DNA: TGTGCCAGCAGCTTAGTTGCAGGAGCCTCTGGAAACACCATATATTTT
CDR3 length: 16; D gene: TRBD2; V gene: TRBV5-1; clone size: few; J gene: TRBJ2-3; CDR3 protein: CASSSDSGGAGDTQYF; CDR3 DNA: TGCGCCAGCAGCTCAGATAGCGGGGGGGCCGGAGATACGCAGTATTTT
CDR3 length: 19; D gene: -; V gene: TRBV10-3; clone size: -; J gene: TRBJ2-7; CDR3 protein: CAISNHPHGERVILYEQYF; CDR3 DNA: TGTGCCATCAGTAATCACCCCCATGGCGAGCGGGTGATCCTTTACGAGCAGTACTTC
CDR3 length: 14; D gene: TRBD2; V gene: TRBV2; clone size: once; J gene: TRBJ2-7; CDR3 protein: CASSSTSGSYEQYF; CDR3 DNA: TGTGCCAGCAGTTCAACTAGCGGCTCCTACGAGCAGTACTTC
CDR3 length: 16; D gene: -; V gene: TRBV5-8; clone size: -; J gene: TRBJ2-7; CDR3 protein: CASSLGQAVKDYEQYF; CDR3 DNA: TGTGCCAGCAGCTTGGGGCAGGCAGTCAAGGACTACGAGCAGTACTTC
CDR3 length: 16; D gene: TRBD1; V gene: TRBV27; clone size: medium-sized; J gene: TRBJ2-7; CDR3 protein: CASSLSSRDRPYEQYF; CDR3 DNA: TGTGCCAGCAGTTTATCTTCCCGGGACAGGCCCTACGAGCAGTACTTC
CDR3 length: 16; D gene: TRBD1; V gene: TRBV7-3; clone size: medium-sized; J gene: TRBJ2-7; CDR3 protein: CASSLDLMTGAYEQYF; CDR3 DNA: TGTGCCAGCAGCCTTGACCTCATGACAGGGGCCTACGAGCAGTACTTC
CDR3 length: 14; D gene: -; V gene: TRBV6-6; clone size: -; J gene: TRBJ2-5; CDR3 protein: CASSPTAGAETQYF; CDR3 DNA: TGTGCCAGCAGTCCTACTGCGGGGGCGGAGACCCAGTACTTC
CDR3 length: 15; D gene: -; V gene: TRBV4-3; clone size: -; J gene: TRBJ2-1; CDR3 protein: CASSQDRGIYNEQFF; CDR3 DNA: TGCGCCAGCAGCCAAGACCGGGGGATTTACAATGAGCAGTTCTTC
CDR3 length: 12; D gene: -; V gene: TRBV6-1; clone size: -; J gene: TRBJ2-7; CDR3 protein: CASSDAFYEQYF; CDR3 DNA: TGTGCCAGCAGTGACGCGTTCTACGAGCAGTACTTC
CDR3 length: 13; D gene: -; V gene: TRBV6-1; clone size: -; J gene: TRBJ2-1; CDR3 protein: CASSEEDPVEQFF; CDR3 DNA: TGTGCCAGCAGTGAAGAAGACCCCGTTGAGCAGTTCTTC
CDR3 length: 12; D gene: -; V gene: TRBV11-3; clone size: -; J gene: TRBJ2-7; CDR3 protein: CASSLASYEQYF; CDR3 DNA: TGTGCCAGCAGCTTAGCTTCCTACGAGCAGTACTTC
CDR3 length: 16; D gene: TRBD2; V gene: TRBV5-1; clone size: -; J gene: TRBJ2-7; CDR3 protein: CASSPGTSTLTYEQYF; CDR3 DNA: TGCGCCAGCAGCCCCGGGACTAGCACGCTGACCTACGAGCAGTACTTC
CDR3 length: 14; D gene: -; V gene: TRBV4-1; clone size: once; J gene: TRBJ1-5; CDR3 protein: CASSREGGNQPQHF; CDR3 DNA: TGCGCCAGCAGCCGAGAGGGGGGAAATCAGCCCCAGCATTTT
CDR3 length: 16; D gene: TRBD1; V gene: TRBV7-9; clone size: -; J gene: TRBJ1-1; CDR3 protein: CASSLEVGTGVTEAFF; CDR3 DNA: TGTGCCAGCAGCTTAGAAGTAGGGACAGGGGTCACTGAAGCTTTCTTT
CDR3 length: 14; D gene: TRBD1; V gene: TRBV18; clone size: -; J gene: TRBJ2-5; CDR3 protein: CASSPNRGRETQYF; CDR3 DNA: TGTGCCAGCTCACCAAACAGGGGGCGGGAGACCCAGTACTTC
CDR3 length: 16; D gene: -; V gene: TRBV2; clone size: -; J gene: TRBJ2-7; CDR3 protein: CASSLGGARGSYEQYF; CDR3 DNA: TGTGCCAGCAGTCTTGGGGGCGCCAGAGGCTCCTACGAGCAGTACTTC
CDR3 length: 15; D gene: TRBD1; V gene: TRBV27; clone size: -; J gene: TRBJ2-2; CDR3 protein: CASRLGQANTGELFF; CDR3 DNA: TGTGCCAGCAGGCTCGGACAGGCGAACACCGGGGAGCTGTTTTTT
CDR3 length: 17; D gene: TRBD2; V gene: TRBV5-6; clone size: -; J gene: TRBJ2-7; CDR3 protein: CASIGPSSGGPTYEQYF; CDR3 DNA: TGTGCCAGCATAGGCCCCTCTAGCGGGGGTCCCACCTACGAGCAGTACTTC
CDR3 length: 13; D gene: TRBD2; V gene: TRBV28; clone size: -; J gene: TRBJ2-1; CDR3 protein: CASSLAGDNEQFF; CDR3 DNA: TGTGCCAGCAGTTTAGCGGGAGACAATGAGCAGTTCTTC
CDR3 length: 14; D gene: -; V gene: TRBV4-2; clone size: -; J gene: TRBJ2-7; CDR3 protein: CASSLSGSAYEQYF; CDR3 DNA: TGTGCCAGCAGCTTATCAGGGTCGGCCTACGAGCAGTACTTC
CDR3 length: 15; D gene: -; V gene: TRBV5-5; clone size: -; J gene: TRBJ1-3; CDR3 protein: CASSGRGDSGNTIYF; CDR3 DNA: TGTGCCAGCAGCGGCCGGGGGGACTCTGGAAACACCATATATTTT
CDR3 length: 13; D gene: -; V gene: TRBV19; clone size: -; J gene: TRBJ2-5; CDR3 protein: CASSIAGVETQYF; CDR3 DNA: TGTGCCAGTAGTATTGCAGGGGTGGAGACCCAGTACTTC
CDR3 length: 12; D gene: -; V gene: TRBV7-2; clone size: -; J gene: TRBJ2-1; CDR3 protein: CASSPPANEQFF; CDR3 DNA: TGTGCCAGCAGCCCTCCAGCCAATGAGCAGTTCTTC
CDR3 length: 15; D gene: -; V gene: TRBV5-1; clone size: few; J gene: TRBJ2-2; CDR3 protein: CASSLEGANTGELFF; CDR3 DNA: TGCGCCAGCAGCTTGGAAGGGGCGAACACCGGGGAGCTGTTTTTT
CDR3 length: 13; D gene: TRBD1; V gene: TRBV19; clone size: -; J gene: TRBJ1-2; CDR3 protein: CASSTPGQGPRTF; CDR3 DNA: TGTGCCAGTAGTACGCCGGGACAGGGTCCGCGCACCTTC
CDR3 length: 16; D gene: -; V gene: TRBV9; clone size: -; J gene: TRBJ2-7; CDR3 protein: CASSLGTGSSSYEQYF; CDR3 DNA: TGTGCCAGCAGCTTAGGTACGGGGAGTAGTTCCTACGAGCAGTACTTC